The present T cell receptor beta chain was sequenced within a study of vaccination and CD4 T cells after COVID-19. At the level of the study: Cultures designated as controls were supplied with a CEFX pool, an HIV-1 Nef pool, or no peptide.

As concerns this clonotype: The target antigen is unknown.

The treatment: approximately 10-day PBMC culture with coronavirus spike peptide pools or control peptides (ViraFEST assay). CDR1 is SEHNR and CDR2 is FQNEAQ in the germline V gene (reference sequence). Trimming took 3 bases from V and 6 from J, leaving 11 bases between them. The CDR3 covers 13 residues. Cultured CD4+ T-cell DNA underwent Oncomine TCR Beta short-read sequencing. From the PCR reads, TCRdb called clonotypes with MiXCR, one entry per CDR3 protein. This table has several thousand distinct CDR3 sequences, around 60% appearing once. The receptor's source is a human donor who had recovered from COVID-19. This chain links TRBV7-9 with TRBJ1-1; TRBD1 might be the D (6 bases). The material sequenced was CD4+ T cells from blood, cultured in vitro. The DNA of the CDR3 is TGTGCCAGCAGCTTTGAAGCAGGGGCTGAAGCTTTCTTT. Protein sequence: CASSFEAGAEAFF.